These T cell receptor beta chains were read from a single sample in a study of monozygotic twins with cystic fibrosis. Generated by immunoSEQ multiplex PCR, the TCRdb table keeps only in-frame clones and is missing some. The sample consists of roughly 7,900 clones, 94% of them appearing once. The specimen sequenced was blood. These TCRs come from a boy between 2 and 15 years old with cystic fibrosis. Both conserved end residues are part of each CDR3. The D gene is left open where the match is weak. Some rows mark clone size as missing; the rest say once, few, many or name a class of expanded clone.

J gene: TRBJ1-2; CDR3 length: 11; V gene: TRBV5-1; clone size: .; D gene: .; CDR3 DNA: TGCGCCAGCAGCTTGGCCGATAGGCAGGTCTTC; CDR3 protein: CASSLADRQVF
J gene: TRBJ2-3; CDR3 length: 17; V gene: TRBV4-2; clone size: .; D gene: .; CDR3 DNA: TGTGCCAGCAGCCAGGGTAGGGACCTCCCGAGCACAGATACGCAGTATTTT; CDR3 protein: CASSQGRDLPSTDTQYF
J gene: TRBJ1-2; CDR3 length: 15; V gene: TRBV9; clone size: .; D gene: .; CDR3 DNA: TGTGCCAGCAGCGTAGGAGGGTTTGGACCGGGGGGCTACACCTTC; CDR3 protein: CASSVGGFGPGGYTF
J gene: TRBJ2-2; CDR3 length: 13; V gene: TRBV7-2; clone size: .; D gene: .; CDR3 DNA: TGTGCCAGCAGCTCCCAGTCCACCGGGGAGCTGTTTTTT; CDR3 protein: CASSSQSTGELFF
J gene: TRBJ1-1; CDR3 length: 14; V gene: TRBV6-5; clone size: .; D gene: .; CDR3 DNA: TGTGCCAGCAGTTTCTCAGGTGCGTTCACTGAAGCTTTCTTT; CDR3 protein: CASSFSGAFTEAFF
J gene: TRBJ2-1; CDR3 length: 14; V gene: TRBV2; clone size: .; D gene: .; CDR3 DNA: TGTGCCAGCTCTAGGGGGGGCGAATACAATGAGCAGTTCTTC; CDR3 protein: CASSRGGEYNEQFF
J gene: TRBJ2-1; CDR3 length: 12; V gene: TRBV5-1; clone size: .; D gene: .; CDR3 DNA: TGCGCCAGCAGCTTGCCCGCCGAGGGTAGGTTCTTC; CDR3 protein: CASSLPAEGRFF
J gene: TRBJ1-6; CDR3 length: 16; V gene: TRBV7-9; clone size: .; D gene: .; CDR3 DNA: TGTGCCAGCAGCTTAACCCTCAGGGGCACGAGTGCACCCCTCCACTTT; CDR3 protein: CASSLTLRGTSAPLHF
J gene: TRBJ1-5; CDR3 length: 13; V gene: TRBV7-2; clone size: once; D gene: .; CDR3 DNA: TGTGCCAGCACCAAGGGCTTAAATCAGCCCCAGCATTTT; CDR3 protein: CASTKGLNQPQHF
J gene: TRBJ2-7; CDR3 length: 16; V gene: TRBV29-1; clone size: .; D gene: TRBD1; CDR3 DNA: TGCAGCGTTGGCCTCCCTAACAGACAGGGCCTTGAGGAGCAGTACTTC; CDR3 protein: CSVGLPNRQGLEEQYF
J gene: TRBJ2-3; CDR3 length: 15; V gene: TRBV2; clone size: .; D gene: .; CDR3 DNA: TGTGCCAGCAGTGATTTGGTAGGCCGGGCAGATACGCAGTATTTT; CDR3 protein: CASSDLVGRADTQYF
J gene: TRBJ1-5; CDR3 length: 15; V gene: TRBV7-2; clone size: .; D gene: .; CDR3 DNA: TGTGCCAGCAGCTTACGGGTCGAGAGCAATCAGCCCCAGCATTTT; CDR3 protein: CASSLRVESNQPQHF
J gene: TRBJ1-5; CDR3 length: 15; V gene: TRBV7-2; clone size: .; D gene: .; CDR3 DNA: TGTGCCAGCAGCTTATATTCAGGGAGGGATCAGCCCCAGCATTTT; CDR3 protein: CASSLYSGRDQPQHF
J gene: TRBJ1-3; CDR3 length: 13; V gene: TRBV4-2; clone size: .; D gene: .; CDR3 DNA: TGTGCCAGCAGCGGGCAGTCTGGAAACACCATATATTTT; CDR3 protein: CASSGQSGNTIYF
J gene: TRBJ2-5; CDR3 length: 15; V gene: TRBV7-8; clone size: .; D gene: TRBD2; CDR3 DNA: TGTGCCACCTGTAAAGGGACTAGGAGTTCGGAGACCCAGTACTTC; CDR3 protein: CATCKGTRSSETQYF
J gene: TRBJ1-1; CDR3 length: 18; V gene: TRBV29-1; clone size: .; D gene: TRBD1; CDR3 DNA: TGCAGCGTTCCCCGAACCGGCCAGGGGGCAATGGGGAGCACTGAAGCTTTCTTT; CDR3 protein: CSVPRTGQGAMGSTEAFF
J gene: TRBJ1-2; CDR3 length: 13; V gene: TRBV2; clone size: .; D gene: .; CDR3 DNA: TGTGCCAGCAGTGTGGTTAATAACTATGGCTACACCTTC; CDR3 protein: CASSVVNNYGYTF
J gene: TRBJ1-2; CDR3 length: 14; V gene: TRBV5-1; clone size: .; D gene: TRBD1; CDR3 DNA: TGCGCCAGCAGCTTGGTACAGGGGAGCTATGGCTACACCTTC; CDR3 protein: CASSLVQGSYGYTF
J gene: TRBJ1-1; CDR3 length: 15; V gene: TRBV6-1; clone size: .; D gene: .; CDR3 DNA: TGTGCCAGCAGTAGGGGCGGGGCTTCGGGCACTGAAGCTTTCTTT; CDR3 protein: CASSRGGASGTEAFF
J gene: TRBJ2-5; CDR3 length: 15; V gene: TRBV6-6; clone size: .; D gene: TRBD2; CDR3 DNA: TGTGCCAGCAGTAGGGGACTAGGTTCTTTAGAGACCCAGTACTTC; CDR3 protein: CASSRGLGSLETQYF
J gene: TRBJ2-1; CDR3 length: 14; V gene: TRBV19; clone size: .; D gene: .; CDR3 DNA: TGTGCCAGTAGCTTCGGGGCAGTTTACAATGAGCAGTTCTTC; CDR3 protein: CASSFGAVYNEQFF
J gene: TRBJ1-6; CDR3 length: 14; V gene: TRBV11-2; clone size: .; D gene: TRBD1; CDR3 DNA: TGTGCCAGCAGCGACAGGGTCTATAATTCACCCCTCCACTTT; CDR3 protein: CASSDRVYNSPLHF
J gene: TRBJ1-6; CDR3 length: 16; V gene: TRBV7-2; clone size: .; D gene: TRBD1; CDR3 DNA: TGTGCCAGCAGCTCCAGAGGACAGGGGGAGAATTCACCCCTCCACTTT; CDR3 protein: CASSSRGQGENSPLHF
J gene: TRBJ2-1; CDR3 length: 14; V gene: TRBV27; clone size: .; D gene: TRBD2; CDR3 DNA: TGTGCCAGCTCGGCGGGGGTTCCCTACAATGAGCAGTTCTTC; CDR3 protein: CASSAGVPYNEQFF
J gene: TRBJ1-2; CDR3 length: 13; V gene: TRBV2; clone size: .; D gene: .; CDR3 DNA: TGTGCCAGCAGTGAAGGGACCACGGGTGGCTACACCTTC; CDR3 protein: CASSEGTTGGYTF
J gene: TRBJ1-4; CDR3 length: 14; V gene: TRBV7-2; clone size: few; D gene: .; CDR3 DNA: TGTGCCAGCAGCTTAGGGCAGCTTAATGAAAAACTGTTTTTT; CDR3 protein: CASSLGQLNEKLFF
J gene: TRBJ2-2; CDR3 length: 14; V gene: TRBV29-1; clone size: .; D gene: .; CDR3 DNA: TGCAGCGTTGAAAGGACAGCAAACACCGGGGAGCTGTTTTTT; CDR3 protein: CSVERTANTGELFF
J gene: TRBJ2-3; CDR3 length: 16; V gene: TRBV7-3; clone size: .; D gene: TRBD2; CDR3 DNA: TGTGCCAGCAGCTACGGACTAGCCTGGGGCACAGATACGCAGTATTTT; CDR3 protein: CASSYGLAWGTDTQYF
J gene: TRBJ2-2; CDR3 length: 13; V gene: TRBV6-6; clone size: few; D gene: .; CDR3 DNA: TGTGCCAGCAGTTACGACTTCACCGGGGAGCTGTTTTTT; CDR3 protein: CASSYDFTGELFF
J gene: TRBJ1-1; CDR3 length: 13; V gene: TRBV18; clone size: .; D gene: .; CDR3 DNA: TGTGCCAGCTCAAGGGGACTGAACACTGAAGCTTTCTTT; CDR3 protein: CASSRGLNTEAFF
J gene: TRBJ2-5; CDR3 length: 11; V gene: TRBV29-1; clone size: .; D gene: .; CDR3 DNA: TGCAGCGTTGCCAGCCAAGAGACCCAGTACTTC; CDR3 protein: CSVASQETQYF
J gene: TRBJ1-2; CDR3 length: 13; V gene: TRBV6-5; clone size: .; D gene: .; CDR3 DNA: TGTGCCAGCGGGAGGGAGGGAAACTATGGCTACACCTTC; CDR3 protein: CASGREGNYGYTF
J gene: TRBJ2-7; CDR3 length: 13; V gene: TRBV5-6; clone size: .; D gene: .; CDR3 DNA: TGTGCCAGCAGCGCTGGGATAGCCTACGAGCAGTACTTC; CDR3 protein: CASSAGIAYEQYF
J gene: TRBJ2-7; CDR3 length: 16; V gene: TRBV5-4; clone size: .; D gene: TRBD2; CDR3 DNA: TGTGCCAGCAGCGCCGGGACTAGCGGGCCAGCCTACGAGCAGTACTTC; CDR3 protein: CASSAGTSGPAYEQYF
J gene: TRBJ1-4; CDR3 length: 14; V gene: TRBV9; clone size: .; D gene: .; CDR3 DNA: TGTGCCAGCAGTAGGGGGGATTCGGATGAAAAACTGTTTTTT; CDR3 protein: CASSRGDSDEKLFF
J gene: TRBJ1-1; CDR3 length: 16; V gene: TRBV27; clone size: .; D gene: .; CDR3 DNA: TGTGCCAGCAGTTTCTTGTTTGGGAGAGGGGACACTGAAGCTTTCTTT; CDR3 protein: CASSFLFGRGDTEAFF
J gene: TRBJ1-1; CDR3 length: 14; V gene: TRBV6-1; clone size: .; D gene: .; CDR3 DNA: TGTGCCAGCAGTGCCCTAGGGGGGAACACTGAAGCTTTCTTT; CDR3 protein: CASSALGGNTEAFF
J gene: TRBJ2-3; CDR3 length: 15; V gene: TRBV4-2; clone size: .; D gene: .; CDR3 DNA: TGTGCCAGCAGCCACCAAGCCCGGTACACAGATACGCAGTATTTT; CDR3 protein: CASSHQARYTDTQYF
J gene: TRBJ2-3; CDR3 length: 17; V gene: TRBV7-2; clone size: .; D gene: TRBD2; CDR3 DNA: TGTGCCAGCAGATTTCGCCCCGGGGGGGCCGGTTCAGATACGCAGTATTTT; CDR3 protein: CASRFRPGGAGSDTQYF
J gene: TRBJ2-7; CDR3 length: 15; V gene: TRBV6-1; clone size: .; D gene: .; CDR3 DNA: TGTGCCAGCAGTGAAGCCGCAGAGAGCTCCTACGAGCAGTACTTC; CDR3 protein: CASSEAAESSYEQYF